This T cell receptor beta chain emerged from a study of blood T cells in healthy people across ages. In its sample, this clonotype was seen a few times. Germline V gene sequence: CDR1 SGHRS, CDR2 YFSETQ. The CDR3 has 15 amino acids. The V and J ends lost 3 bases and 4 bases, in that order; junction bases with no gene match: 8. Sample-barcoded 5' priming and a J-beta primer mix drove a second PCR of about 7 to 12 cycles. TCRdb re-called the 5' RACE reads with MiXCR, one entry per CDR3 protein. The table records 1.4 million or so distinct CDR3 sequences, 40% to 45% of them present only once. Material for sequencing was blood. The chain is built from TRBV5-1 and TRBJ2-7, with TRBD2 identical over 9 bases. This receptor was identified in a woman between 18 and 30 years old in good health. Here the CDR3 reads CASSWGSGSLYEQYF. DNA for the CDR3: TGCGCCAGCAGCTGGGGTAGCGGGAGTCTTTACGAGCAGTACTTC.